This T cell receptor (beta chain) was recovered during a study of blood T cell repertoires in COVID-19. Overall study context: Specimens from acute and convalescent COVID-19 originated in the United States, Italy and Spain. T cells, B-cell-depleted T cells, or PBMCs supplied cDNA or gDNA.

Germline assignment: CDR1 MNHEY and CDR2 SMNVEV (reference sequence). Trimming removed 3 bases at V and 8 bases at J, with 16 bases between. The CDR3 has 15 amino acids. Produced via immunoSEQ multiplex PCR; TCRdb's table is partial and in-frame only. The sample yields 350,000 to 550,000 clones, approximately 90% seen once. The rearrangement joins TRBV27 to TRBJ1-4; D possibly corresponds to TRBD1 (5 bases). The material sequenced was PBMCs or T cells enriched from blood (not recorded which). The sequence derives from a woman aged 18-29 years with acute COVID-19. CDR3 bases: TGTGCCAGCAGTTTTCTCCGGCAGGGAGGAGAAAAACTGTTTTTT. Residues: CASSFLRQGGEKLFF.